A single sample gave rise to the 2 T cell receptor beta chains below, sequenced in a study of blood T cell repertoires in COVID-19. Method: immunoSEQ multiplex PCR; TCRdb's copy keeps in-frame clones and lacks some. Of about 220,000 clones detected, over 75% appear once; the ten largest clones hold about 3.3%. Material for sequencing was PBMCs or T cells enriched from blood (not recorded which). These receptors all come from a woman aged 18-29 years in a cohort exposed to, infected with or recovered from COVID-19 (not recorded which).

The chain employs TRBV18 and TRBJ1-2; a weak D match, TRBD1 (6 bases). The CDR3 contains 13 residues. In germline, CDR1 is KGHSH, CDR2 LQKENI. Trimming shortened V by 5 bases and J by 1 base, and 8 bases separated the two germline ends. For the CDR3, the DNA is TGTGCCAGCTCAGCGGACAGTAACTATGGCTACACCTTC. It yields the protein CASSADSNYGYTF.

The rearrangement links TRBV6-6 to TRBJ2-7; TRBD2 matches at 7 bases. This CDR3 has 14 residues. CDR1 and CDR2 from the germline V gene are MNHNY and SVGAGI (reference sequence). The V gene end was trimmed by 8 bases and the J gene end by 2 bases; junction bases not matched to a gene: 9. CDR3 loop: CASRPAGTAYEQYF. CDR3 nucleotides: TGTGCCAGCCGCCCAGCGGGGACGGCCTACGAGCAGTACTTC.